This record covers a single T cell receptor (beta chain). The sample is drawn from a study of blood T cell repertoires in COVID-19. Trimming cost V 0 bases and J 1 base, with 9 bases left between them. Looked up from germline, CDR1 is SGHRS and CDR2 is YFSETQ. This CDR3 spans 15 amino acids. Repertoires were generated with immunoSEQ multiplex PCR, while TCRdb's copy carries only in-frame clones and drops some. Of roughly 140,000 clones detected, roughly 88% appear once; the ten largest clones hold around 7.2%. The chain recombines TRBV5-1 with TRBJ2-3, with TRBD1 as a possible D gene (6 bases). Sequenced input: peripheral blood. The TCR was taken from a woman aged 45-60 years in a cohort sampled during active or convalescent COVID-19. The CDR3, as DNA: TGCGCCAGCAGCTTGGCCAGGGGCGGCACAGATACGCAGTATTTT. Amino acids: CASSLARGGTDTQYF.